This TCR beta chain was found in a study of blood T cell repertoires in COVID-19. Seattle researchers signed up patients amid active infection and tracked them longitudinally. Between the trimmed V and J ends, which lost 3 bases and 5 bases, there was a span of 7 bases. The CDR3 contains 11 residues. The germline CDR1 and CDR2 sequences are GTSNPN and SVGIG (reference sequence). A note on this clone: The same CDR3 can be traced to other DNA sequences in this sample.

As processed by the authors: Scientists estimated how many nucleated cells there were by amplifying reference gene primers. The assay was immunoSEQ multiplex PCR, and TCRdb's table has in-frame clones only and misses some. D and trimming come from the DNA, and the V and J calls and clone size come from that table. This sample has 300,000 or so clones, with 85% to 90% found just once. The rearrangement links TRBV30 to TRBJ1-2; D is perhaps TRBD1 (6 bases). The origin of this receptor is a woman in her thirties with COVID-19, enrolled during active disease. The specimen was peripheral blood. The CDR3 DNA reads as TGTGCCTGGAGGGACAGTTATGGCTACACCTTC. This gives the protein CAWRDSYGYTF.